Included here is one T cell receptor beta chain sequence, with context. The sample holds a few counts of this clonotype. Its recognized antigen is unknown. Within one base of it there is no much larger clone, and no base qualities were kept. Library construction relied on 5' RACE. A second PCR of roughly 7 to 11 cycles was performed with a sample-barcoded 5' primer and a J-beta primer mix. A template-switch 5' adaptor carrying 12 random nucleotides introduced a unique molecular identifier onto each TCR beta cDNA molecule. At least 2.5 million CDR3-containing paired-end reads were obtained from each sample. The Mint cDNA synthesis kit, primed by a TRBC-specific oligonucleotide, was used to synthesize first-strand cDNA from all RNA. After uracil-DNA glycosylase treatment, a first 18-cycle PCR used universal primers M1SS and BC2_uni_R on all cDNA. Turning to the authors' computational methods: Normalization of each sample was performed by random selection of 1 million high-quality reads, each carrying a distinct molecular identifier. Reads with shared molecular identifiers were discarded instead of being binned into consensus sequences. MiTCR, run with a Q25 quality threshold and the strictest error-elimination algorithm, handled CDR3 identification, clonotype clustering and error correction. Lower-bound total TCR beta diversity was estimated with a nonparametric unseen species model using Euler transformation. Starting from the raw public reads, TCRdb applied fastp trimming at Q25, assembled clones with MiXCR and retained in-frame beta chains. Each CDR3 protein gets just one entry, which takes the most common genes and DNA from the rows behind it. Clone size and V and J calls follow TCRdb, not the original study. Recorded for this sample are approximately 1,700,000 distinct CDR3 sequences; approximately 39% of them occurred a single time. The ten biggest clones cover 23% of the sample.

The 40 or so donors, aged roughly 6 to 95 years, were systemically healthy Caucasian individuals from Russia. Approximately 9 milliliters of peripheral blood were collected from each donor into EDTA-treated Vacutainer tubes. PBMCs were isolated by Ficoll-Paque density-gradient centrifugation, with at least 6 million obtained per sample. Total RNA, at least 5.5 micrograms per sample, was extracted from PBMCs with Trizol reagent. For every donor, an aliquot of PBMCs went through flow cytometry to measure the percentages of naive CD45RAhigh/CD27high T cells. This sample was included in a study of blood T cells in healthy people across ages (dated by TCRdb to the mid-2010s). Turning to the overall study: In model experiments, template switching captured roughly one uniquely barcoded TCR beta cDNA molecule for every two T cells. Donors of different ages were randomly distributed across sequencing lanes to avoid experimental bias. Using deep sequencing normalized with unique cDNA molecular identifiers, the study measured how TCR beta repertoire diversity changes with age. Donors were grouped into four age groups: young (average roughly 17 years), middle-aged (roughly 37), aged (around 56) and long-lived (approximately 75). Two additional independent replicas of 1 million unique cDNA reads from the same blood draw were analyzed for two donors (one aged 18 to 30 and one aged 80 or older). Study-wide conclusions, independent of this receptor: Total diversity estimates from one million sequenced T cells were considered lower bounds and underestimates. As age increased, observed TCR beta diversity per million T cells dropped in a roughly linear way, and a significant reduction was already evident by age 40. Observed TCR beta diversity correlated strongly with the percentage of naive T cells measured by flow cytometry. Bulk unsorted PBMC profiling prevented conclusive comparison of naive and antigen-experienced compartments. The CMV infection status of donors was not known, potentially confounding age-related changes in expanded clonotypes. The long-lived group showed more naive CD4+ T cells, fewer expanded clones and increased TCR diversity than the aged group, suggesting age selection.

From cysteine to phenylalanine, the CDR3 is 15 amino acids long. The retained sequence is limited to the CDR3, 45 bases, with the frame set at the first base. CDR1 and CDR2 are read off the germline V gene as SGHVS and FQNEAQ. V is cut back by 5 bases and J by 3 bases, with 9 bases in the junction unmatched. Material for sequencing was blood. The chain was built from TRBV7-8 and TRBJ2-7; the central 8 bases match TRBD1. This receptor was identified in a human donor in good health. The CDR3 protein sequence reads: CASSPRTGTVYEQYF. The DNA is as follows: TGTGCCAGCAGCCCCAGGACAGGGACGGTCTACGAGCAGTACTTC.